The 26 T cell receptor beta chains in this list originate from one sample, sequenced in a study of blood T cell repertoires in COVID-19. Sequencing used immunoSEQ multiplex PCR; TCRdb keeps in-frame clones, though not all of them. This table holds around 440,000 clones, more than 70% found once. The sample was peripheral blood. Every receptor here comes from a woman aged 50 to 65 with COVID-19, enrolled during active disease.

A single count supports this clone. V and J are TRBV18 and TRBJ2-7, with D perhaps TRBD1 (6 bases). Trimming stripped 5 bases from V and 7 bases from J, with 21 bases between. This CDR3 has 15 amino acids. CDR1 and CDR2 (germline): KGHSH, LQKENI. Here the CDR3 reads CASSTGGLSSGEQYF. The DNA for the CDR3 is TGTGCCAGCTCAACTGGGGGCTTATCTTCAGGTGAGCAGTACTTC.

This chain connects TRBV10-1 to TRBJ2-5; possibly TRBD1 for D (6 bases). Germline assignment: CDR1 WNHNN and CDR2 SYGVQD (reference sequence). Trimming removed 6 bases from V and 0 bases from J, with 11 bases in between. The CDR3 is 14 residues long. The CDR3 region is CASRGPGDQETQYF. CDR3 nucleotides: TGCGCCAGCAGGGGGCCAGGGGACCAAGAGACCCAGTACTTC.

The genes are TRBV27 and TRBJ1-2, with 8 bases aligning to TRBD1. The J segment lost 4 bases and the V segment lost 4 bases, leaving 5 bases of the junction unmatched. Per germline, CDR1 MNHEY and CDR2 SMNVEV (reference sequence). The CDR3 extends over 14 amino acids. The CDR3 loop is CASSSRGRIYGYTF. The CDR3 DNA sequence: TGTGCCAGCAGTTCCAGGGGGCGAATCTATGGCTACACCTTC.

This clone was seen more than once but under ten times. The rearrangement links TRBV19 to TRBJ2-1; a weak D match, TRBD1 (6 bases). Per the germline V gene, CDR1 is LNHDA and CDR2 is SQIVND (reference sequence). The CDR3 length is 13 residues. The ends were cut back, 10 bases at V and 3 bases at J, with 13 bases in the middle. The CDR3 DNA reads TGTGCCACAACGGGACAAGTCTACAATGAGCAGTTCTTC. Translation gives CATTGQVYNEQFF.

The chain links TRBV12-3 or TRBV12-4 to TRBJ1-2; D remains unclear. The CDR3 runs to 13 residues. The V end was cut by 4 bases, the J end by 0 bases, with 6 bases between. CDR3 amino acids: CASSSEANYGYTF. The CDR3, as DNA: TGTGCCAGCAGTTCAGAGGCTAACTATGGCTACACCTTC.

The CDR3 DNA is TGCGCCAGCAGCCAACCAGGGGGGCTTTCCTACGAGCAGTACTTC. Protein sequence: CASSQPGGLSYEQYF. The chain is built from TRBV4-1 and TRBJ2-7, with D possibly being TRBD1 (7 bases). Germline V gene sequence: CDR1 MGHRA, CDR2 YSYEKL. V was trimmed by 2 bases and J by 1 base, leaving 12 bases between them. The CDR3 sequence is 15 residues long.

The V and J genes are TRBV28 and TRBJ1-4, with a tentative D call TRBD1 (5 bases). The CDR3 totals 14 residues. V lost 6 bases and J 5 bases, leaving 13 bases between the germline ends. The germline V gene has CDR1 MDHEN and CDR2 SYDVKM. CDR3 nucleotide sequence: TGTGCCAGCAGGACCTGGCAGGGCAATGAAAAACTGTTTTTT. It translates to CASRTWQGNEKLFF.

The table lists this clone with a few counts. V usage is TRBV6-5 and J usage is TRBJ1-1; D might be TRBD1 (6 bases). The CDR3 extends over 12 amino acids. With 5 bases removed from V and 6 bases from J, the gap between germline ends came to 10 bases. Germline V gives CDR1 MNHEY, CDR2 SVGAGI. The CDR3 coding sequence is TGTGCCAGCAGTACCGACAGGTCTGAAGCTTTCTTT. This sequence encodes CASSTDRSEAFF.

The count of this clone is one. As DNA, the CDR3 is TGTGCCAGCAGCTTCGGTTCCAGGAGGGCCAATTCTGGAAACACCATATATTTT. Translation gives CASSFGSRRANSGNTIYF. The V and J genes are TRBV5-4 and TRBJ1-3; D call uncertain. This CDR3 region has 18 residues. CDR1 and CDR2 (germline): SGHNT, YYREEE (reference sequence). V was trimmed by 2 bases and J by 1 base, leaving 19 bases between them.

The V and J genes are TRBV5-1 and TRBJ2-1, with TRBD2 as a possible D gene (5 bases). V dropped 0 bases and J dropped 10 bases, with 17 bases sitting between them. The germline CDR1 and CDR2 sequences are SGHRS and YFSETQ. There are 15 residues in the CDR3. The CDR3 loop reads CASSLEIASYPEQFF. In DNA, the CDR3 is TGCGCCAGCAGCTTGGAAATAGCGTCCTATCCGGAGCAGTTCTTC.

This chain uses TRBV5-1 with TRBJ2-1; 9 bases agree with TRBD1. CDR1 SGHRS and CDR2 YFSETQ come from the germline V gene. J was trimmed by 6 bases and V by 4 bases; bases with no gene match: 5. The CDR3 has 14 residues. For the CDR3, the DNA is TGCGCCAGCAGCCCGGGGACAGGGTCCAATGAGCAGTTCTTC. This codes for CASSPGTGSNEQFF.

In DNA, the CDR3 is TGTGCCAGCTCACCACCGTACGGGGCAGATACGCAGTATTTT. This encodes CASSPPYGADTQYF. The chain recombines TRBV18 with TRBJ2-3; possible D gene TRBD2, 5 bases. The CDR3 is 14 residues long. Germline V CDR1 and CDR2: KGHSH, LQKENI. Trimming shortened V by 0 bases and J by 4 bases, and 8 bases separated the two germline ends.

The rearrangement uses TRBV5-1 and TRBJ2-1; TRBD2 aligns across 8 bases. Germline-derived CDR1 and CDR2 are SGHRS and YFSETQ. The CDR3 consists of 13 residues. V was pared by 0 bases and J by 10 bases, with 3 bases of the junction left unmatched. CDR3 sequence: CASSLDIAGEQFF. CDR3 sequence (DNA): TGCGCCAGCAGCTTGGATATAGCGGGGGAGCAGTTCTTC.

This clone was counted once. The rearrangement joins TRBV6-1 to TRBJ2-5, with a possible D match to TRBD2 (6 bases). The CDR3 contains 14 residues. Germline-derived CDR1 and CDR2 are MNHNS and SASEGT. The ends were cut back, 1 base at V and 2 bases at J, with 8 bases in the middle. In DNA, the CDR3 is TGTGCCAGCAGTGAAGGGACTATTCAAGAGACCCAGTACTTC. As protein: CASSEGTIQETQYF.

The V gene is TRBV6-5, the J gene TRBJ1-2; TRBD1 matches at 9 bases. The J segment lost 0 bases and the V segment lost 10 bases, leaving 9 bases of the junction unmatched. This CDR3 has 15 amino acids. Germline CDR1 MNHEY, CDR2 SVGAGI. CDR3 in DNA: TGTGCCACTAAGCTCCGGGACAGGGCTAACTATGGCTACACCTTC. Protein: CATKLRDRANYGYTF.

V and J are TRBV6-6 and TRBJ1-1; D not resolved. Between the trimmed V and J ends, which lost 6 bases and 10 bases, there was a span of 12 bases. Germline CDR1 is MNHNY and CDR2 is SVGAGI (reference sequence). The CDR3 is 11 amino acids. CDR3 sequence: CASSPSEGAFF. In DNA form, the CDR3 reads TGTGCCAGCAGCCCTAGTGAGGGAGCTTTCTTT.

This clone has more than one count but fewer than ten. This chain uses TRBV10-1 with TRBJ2-2, with D maybe TRBD2 (5 bases). Germline values: CDR1 WNHNN, CDR2 SYGVQD (reference sequence). The CDR3 runs to 15 residues. V dropped 8 bases and J dropped 5 bases, with 18 bases sitting between them. The CDR3 sequence is CASGPEGRATGELFF. CDR3 in DNA: TGCGCCAGCGGCCCTGAGGGCCGTGCAACCGGGGAGCTGTTTTTT.

The sample holds a few counts of this clone. The chain is built from TRBV28 and TRBJ2-1; 11 nucleotides match TRBD2. Germline V gives CDR1 MDHEN, CDR2 SYDVKM. This CDR3 spans 14 amino acids. V gave up 6 bases and J gave up 9 bases; unmatched junction bases: 7. The CDR3 loop reads CASSETLAGGEQFF. DNA for the CDR3: TGTGCCAGCAGCGAAACGCTAGCGGGGGGTGAGCAGTTCTTC.

This chain uses TRBV5-1 with TRBJ1-2; unclear D gene. Germline V gene data show CDR1 as SGHRS and CDR2 as YFSETQ. V was pared by 4 bases and J by 7 bases, with 11 bases between. The CDR3 contains 12 residues. CDR3 protein: CASSPGLGGYTF. The CDR3 region has the DNA TGCGCCAGCAGCCCGGGTTTGGGTGGCTACACCTTC.

The rearrangement uses TRBV2 and TRBJ2-5; D may be TRBD2 (6 bases). Germline V gene lookup returns CDR1 SNHLY and CDR2 FYNNEI. This CDR3 has 15 amino acids. V lost 8 bases and J lost 3, with 19 bases in between. CDR3 in amino acids: CASHPRRGAEETQYF. The DNA for the CDR3 is TGTGCCAGCCATCCCCGGCGGGGAGCAGAAGAGACCCAGTACTTC.

This clone was detected once. The chain has TRBV12-3 or TRBV12-4 and TRBJ2-1; D may be TRBD1 (6 bases). The CDR3 contains 13 residues. Deletions cut 8 bases from V and 6 bases from J, with 14 bases between. In DNA form, the CDR3 reads TGTGCCAGCGGCTCCACAGGGCCCAATGAGCAGTTCTTC. Residues: CASGSTGPNEQFF.

This chain joins TRBV5-1 and TRBJ1-6; perhaps TRBD1 as D (5 bases). V lost 5 bases and J 2 bases, leaving 11 bases between the germline ends. This CDR3 has 15 amino acids. The germline V gene has CDR1 SGHRS and CDR2 YFSETQ. CDR3 nucleotides: TGCGCCAGCAGTGCCGGGGGAGCCTATAATTCACCCCTCCACTTT. This codes for CASSAGGAYNSPLHF.

The chain employs TRBV24-1 and TRBJ2-3; 9 positions agree with TRBD2. V lost 0 bases, J lost 0 bases, and 15 bases stayed unmatched. Germline V gene sequence: CDR1 KGHDR, CDR2 SFDVKD. The CDR3 is 21 residues long. The CDR3 DNA is TGTGCCACCAGTGATTTGTCAACCGAGGTGGGCGGGGGGGCGAGCACAGATACGCAGTATTTT. Translation gives CATSDLSTEVGGGASTDTQYF.

This clone has a single count. The chain links TRBV27 to TRBJ2-1, with 10 bases identical to TRBD1. Trimming cost V 3 bases and J 6 bases; bases outside gene matches: 11. The CDR3 consists of 17 residues. Germline values: CDR1 MNHEY, CDR2 SMNVEV (reference sequence). CDR3 in amino acids: CASSLRRGTGAGNEQFF. DNA for the CDR3: TGTGCCAGCAGTTTGCGAAGAGGGACAGGGGCTGGCAATGAGCAGTTCTTC.

This chain uses TRBV6-1 with TRBJ1-4, with 9 bases matching TRBD1. This CDR3 contains 14 residues. Losses at the gene ends were 6 bases for V and 8 bases for J; bases not matched to a gene: 7. Germline assignment: CDR1 MNHNS and CDR2 SASEGT. The CDR3 bases are TGTGCCAGCAGGAGGGACAGGGAGGGCGAAAAACTGTTTTTT. Amino acid sequence: CASRRDREGEKLFF.

This chain connects TRBV4-1 to TRBJ2-7; 10 positions agree with TRBD1. With V trimmed by 4 bases and J by 7 bases, 13 bases remained unmatched. The CDR3 totals 16 residues. Germline V gene data show CDR1 as MGHRA and CDR2 as YSYEKL. The CDR3 bases are TGCGCCAGCAGCCCGGGACAGGGGCCTTACTTAGTGGAGCAGTACTTC. Residues: CASSPGQGPYLVEQYF.